This is a list of T cell receptor beta chains from one sample in a study of T cells in Graves' hyperthyroidism and ophthalmopathy. TCRdb re-analysed the multiplex PCR reads in MiXCR, keeping a single row per CDR3 protein. The sample includes 410,000 or so distinct CDR3 sequences, approximately 15% of them seen just once. Specimen: blood. The receptors originated from a man aged 18 to 30 with Graves' ophthalmopathy. CDR3s include the opening cysteine and the closing phenylalanine or tryptophan. The D gene is left open where the match is weak. Clone size, where shown, is once, few, many, or a class for clones that have expanded.

j_call	d_call	v_call	clone_size	cdr3_aa	cdr3_nt
TRBJ1-2	-	TRBV27	many	CASTFKGQTGYGYTF	TGTGCCAGCACTTTTAAGGGCCAAACGGGCTATGGCTACACCTTC
TRBJ1-5	TRBD1	TRBV6-2/TRBV6-3	few	CASRGQAHQPQHF	TGTGCCAGCAGAGGACAGGCGCATCAGCCCCAGCATTTT
TRBJ1-1	-	TRBV6-5	many	CASSYSQSGDTEAFF	TGTGCCAGCAGTTACTCCCAGTCCGGAGACACTGAAGCTTTCTTT
TRBJ2-7	-	TRBV6-1	many	CASRTDRSPGEQYF	TGTGCCAGCAGGACCGACAGATCGCCTGGGGAGCAGTACTTC
TRBJ2-5	-	TRBV30	-	CAWSRVIQETQYF	TGTGCCTGGAGTCGGGTCATCCAGGAGACCCAGTACTTC
TRBJ2-5	TRBD2	TRBV11-2	many	CASSGGLAGEKTQYF	TGTGCCAGCAGCGGCGGACTAGCGGGAGAAAAGACCCAGTACTTC
TRBJ1-1	-	TRBV7-2	many	CASSQRIVEAFF	TGTGCCAGCAGCCAAAGAATCGTTGAAGCTTTCTTT
TRBJ1-1	-	TRBV29-1	many	CSSGGPGRINTEAFF	TGCAGCTCGGGGGGCCCAGGGAGGATAAACACTGAAGCTTTCTTT
TRBJ2-7	TRBD1	TRBV20-1	many	CSARDLRTGRHEQYF	TGCAGTGCTAGAGATCTCAGGACAGGGCGGCACGAGCAGTACTTC
TRBJ2-1	-	TRBV18	few	CASSEGYWGNNEQFF	TGTGCCAGCTCAGAGGGGTATTGGGGGAACAATGAGCAGTTCTTC
TRBJ1-5	-	TRBV6-1	many	CASSGRQYSNQPQHF	TGTGCCAGCAGCGGCCGACAGTATAGCAATCAGCCCCAGCATTTT
TRBJ1-4	-	TRBV6-5	many	CASSYEGAGNEKLFF	TGTGCCAGCAGTTACGAAGGTGCGGGTAATGAAAAACTGTTTTTT
TRBJ1-2	-	TRBV16	few	CASSQFGTGSGYTF	TGTGCCAGCAGCCAATTCGGTACAGGGAGCGGCTACACCTTC